Here is one TCR beta chain with its context. The repertoire was sequenced with immunoSEQ multiplex PCR; TCRdb's copy has only in-frame clones and lacks some. The sample carries some 70,000 clones, around four fifths recorded once. The source of the sample is a study of blood T cell repertoires in COVID-19. The sequencing sample was made of peripheral blood. The TCR was taken from a woman in her forties or fifties with acute or convalescent COVID-19.

The CDR3 here is CASSYDETSFYEQFF. CDR3 coding DNA: TGTGCCAGCAGTTACGATGAAACTAGTTTCTATGAGCAGTTCTTC. The V gene is TRBV6-5, the J gene TRBJ2-1; D might be TRBD2 (5 bases). The CDR3 runs to 15 residues. The germline V gene encodes CDR1 MNHEY and CDR2 SVGAGI. Trimming pared 2 bases from V and 8 bases from J, leaving 16 bases between.